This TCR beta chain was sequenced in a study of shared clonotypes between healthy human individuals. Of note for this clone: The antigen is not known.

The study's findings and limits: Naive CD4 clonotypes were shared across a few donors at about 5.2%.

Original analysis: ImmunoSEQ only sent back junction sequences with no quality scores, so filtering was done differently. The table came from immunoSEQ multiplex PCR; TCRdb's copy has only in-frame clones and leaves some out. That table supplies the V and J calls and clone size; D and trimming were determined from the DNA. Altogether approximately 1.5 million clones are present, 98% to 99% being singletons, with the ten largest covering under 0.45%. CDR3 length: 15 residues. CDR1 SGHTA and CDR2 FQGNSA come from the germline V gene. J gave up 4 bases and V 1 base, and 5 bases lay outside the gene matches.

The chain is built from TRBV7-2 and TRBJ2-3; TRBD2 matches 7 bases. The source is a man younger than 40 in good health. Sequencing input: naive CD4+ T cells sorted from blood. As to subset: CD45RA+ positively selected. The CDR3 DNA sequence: TGTGCCAGCAGCTTAGAAGGCGGGGGTGCAGATACGCAGTATTTT. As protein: CASSLEGGGADTQYF.